This TCR beta chain was identified in a study of shared clonotypes between healthy human individuals (dated by TCRdb to 2018 to 2021). In terms of the full investigation: A couple of women and a few men aged 18 to 49 years were included in the cohort. For each donor, three plates each were used for CD4 naive and CD4 memory, two plates were used for CD8 naive, and one plate was used for CD8 memory. Blood TCR repertoires of five healthy adults were deeply sequenced to estimate repertoire size and the extent of clonotype sharing between individuals. To increase sequencing depth and limit assay-specific biases, different laboratories used diverse techniques to prepare libraries and sequence TCR repertoires. Per donor, leukapheresis produced somewhere between about 0.94 and 10 billion PBMCs. Study-wide conclusions, independent of this receptor: Compared with non-shared clonotypes, the clonotypes found in all four sorted-subset donors had higher generation probabilities. The genetic and exposure-history diversity represented was limited by the small number of donors. Sampling was restricted to blood, and TCR repertoires in tissues likely differ from the TCR repertoires found in blood. Even with the large sequencing depth, rarefaction of the sorted-subset datasets indicated that sequencing was incomplete. Pairwise subsampling led to the expectation that sequencing depth would affect the degree of clonotype sharing among donors. Naive subsets generally had larger estimated clonotype richness than memory subsets. When a handful of donors were compared, the shared fraction of clonotypes was around 4.6% for naive CD4, approximately 3.5% for naive CD8, 2.3% for memory CD4, and roughly 0.4% for memory CD8.

As encoded in the germline V gene, CDR1 is SGHAT while CDR2 is FQNNGV. The CDR3, cysteine through phenylalanine, is 17 amino acids long. Only the CDR3 portion is preserved as DNA: 51 bases, with reading frame beginning at the first base. V sheds 1 base and J sheds 4 bases, leaving 19 bases between their ends. Using the deep immunoSEQ assay, TCR CDR3 regions were amplified from genomic DNA by multiplex PCR. For each cell subset, the extracted genomic DNA was distributed evenly across all wells of several immunoSEQ 96-well plates, and each plate served as one replicate. For sorted subsets, each replicate PCR was loaded with roughly 0.2 ug genomic DNA, equivalent to 25,000 to 30,000 T cell genomes. The purified libraries were quantified using a Qubit 3.0 fluorometer, sized with a Bioanalyzer 2100, and then quantified again using the KAPA Library Quantification kit. Every immunoSEQ 96-well plate was sequenced on a dedicated single-read 150-cycle Illumina NextSeq 550 flow cell. Per the source publication's procedure: Because the immunoSEQ output included only junctional sequences and no quality scores, the filtering could not be the same as the filtering used for full-length reads. Sequences were annotated with PyIR, a Python wrapper for IgBLAST v1.9, and V/J genes and CDR3 were assigned using IMGT germline references. Reads with weak V/J assignments (E-value above 1e-6), missing CDR3, stop codons, out-of-frame junctions, or ambiguous translated residues were removed. A V3J clonotype was defined by an identical inferred V gene, J gene, and CDR3 amino acid sequence. The percentage overlap between two repertoires was calculated by dividing the number of shared unique clonotypes by the size of the smaller repertoire. Repertoire richness was assessed with RTK rarefaction, the Chao1 estimator, and Recon v2.1 estimates of unobserved clonotypes. Generation probabilities for all TCRbeta clonotypes obtained by the gDNA method from a handful of donors were computed using OLGA. The table was pulled from immuneACCESS by TCRdb, which kept in-frame rearrangements only. Such tables lose some clones; where checked, under half of the loss comes from unresolved V genes, and the rest has no known cause. From that table come the V and J calls and clone size; the DNA was used to work out D and trimming. This sample is represented by 550,000 to 700,000 clones; about 80% of them were singletons. Clones ranked in the top ten supply 1.5% to 2% of the sample.

The donors were healthy, HIV-negative adults who had no recently reported acute infections or vaccinations. All donors were Caucasian adults living in Nashville, Tennessee, USA. CD4+ T cells were enriched by magnetic negative selection, after which naive cells were positively selected on CD45RA and the negative fraction was taken as the memory subset. Blood was obtained by leukapheresis, after which PBMCs were separated by Ficoll-Histopaque density gradient centrifugation and cryopreserved in liquid nitrogen vapor phase. Analytical flow cytometry was used to check the purity and quantity of every magnetically sorted T cell population. Genomic DNA was isolated from every sorted fraction and measured by UV absorbance on a Nanodrop 2000c. A note on this clone: What antigen it recognizes has not been identified. Qualities for individual bases were not recorded, and no much larger clone is one base off.

Sequences were obtained from memory CD4+ T cells sorted from blood. Reading the label with the study, this specimen's cell subset or site is: CD45RA-negative fraction. This TCR was recovered from a woman in her thirties in good health. Recombination connected TRBV11-2 to TRBJ2-5; possibly the D gene is TRBD1, per 5 matching bases. The CDR3 protein: CASSLAVGSAGAETQYF. In nucleotide form, the sequence is TGTGCCAGCAGCTTAGCCGTAGGGTCAGCTGGGGCAGAGACCCAGTACTTC.